The clone carrying this TCR beta chain has more than one count but fewer than ten. No antigen is known for it. The entry originates in a study of identical twins. Study-wide points: The more abundant beta clonotypes in cord blood had fewer insertions, and memory repertoires did not show this. Twins' excess sharing was less marked for out-of-frame beta sequences.

V gave up 5 bases and J gave up 3 bases, with 20 bases separating them. Germline values: CDR1 LGHNA, CDR2 YSLEER. The CDR3 has 17 amino acids. TCRdb reprocessed the 5' RACE reads via MiXCR and lists one record per CDR3 protein. Among around 230,000 distinct CDR3 sequences, roughly 9.4% were seen once, and the ten largest hold around 5%. This receptor was taken from a woman younger than 35 in good health. The sequencing sample was made of memory (CD45RO+) T cells sorted from blood. The chain employs TRBV4-3 and TRBJ2-1, with a possible D match to TRBD2 (6 bases). The CDR3 DNA reads TGCGCCAGCAGCGCCCGACTTAGCGGCACACACTACAATGAGCAGTTCTTC. Its protein is CASSARLSGTHYNEQFF.